This is a list of T cell receptor beta chains from one sample in a study of T cell responses to AZD1222 COVID-19 vaccine. Repertoires were generated with immunoSEQ multiplex PCR, while TCRdb's copy carries only in-frame clones and drops some. The sample holds tens of thousands of clones, roughly 88% seen once. The sequenced sample was peripheral blood, obtained 28 days after the second AZD1222 dose. The receptors were gathered from an adult who received the AZD1222 COVID-19 vaccine. CDR3s include the opening cysteine and the closing phenylalanine or tryptophan. A D gene is named only where the DNA matches it firmly. The size entry is marked missing in some rows and otherwise reads once, few, many or a size class.

>TRBV13|TRBJ1-5|.|.
TGTGCCAGCAGCTTACGAGGGGACGGCTATAATAGCAATCAGCCCCAGCATTTT
CASSLRGDGYNSNQPQHF
>TRBV2|TRBJ1-6|.|.
TGTGCCAGCAGTGATACACGGGGTTCCTATAATTCACCCCTCCACTTT
CASSDTRGSYNSPLHF
>TRBV5-1|TRBJ1-1|.|.
TGCGCCAGCAGCTTGGTCCCCGTCAGGAACACTGAAGCTTTCTTT
CASSLVPVRNTEAFF
>TRBV19|TRBJ1-6|.|once
TGTGCCAGTAGTTCGGGCGGGCGAGCCCGGTCACCCCTCCACTTT
CASSSGGRARSPLHF
>TRBV7-2|TRBJ2-1|TRBD1|.
TGTGCCAGCAGCCCCGGACAGGGCCACTCCAATGAGCAGTTCTTC
CASSPGQGHSNEQFF
>TRBV14|TRBJ1-1|.|.
TGTGCCAGCAGCCAAGTCATCGCGAACACTGAAGCTTTCTTT
CASSQVIANTEAFF
>TRBV15|TRBJ2-5|.|.
TGTGCCACCAGCAGAGACAGGGGGGGAGAGACCCAGTACTTC
CATSRDRGGETQYF
>TRBV3-1/TRBV3-2|TRBJ2-1|.|.
TGTGCCAGCAGCCTGGGGTACGTGGGTGAGCAGTTCTTC
CASSLGYVGEQFF
>TRBV19|TRBJ2-7|.|.
TGTGCCAGTAGTGTTAGTAGGGTGGCGGTCCACGAGCAGTACTTC
CASSVSRVAVHEQYF
>TRBV7-8|TRBJ2-1|.|.
TGTGCCAGCAGTTGGGACCCAGACAATGAGCAGTTCTTC
CASSWDPDNEQFF
>TRBV27|TRBJ1-5|.|.
TGTGCCAGCAGTCCCCCCAGGGGCAATCAGCCCCAGCATTTT
CASSPPRGNQPQHF
>TRBV4-2|TRBJ1-1|.|.
TGTGCCAGCAGCCAAGCTGACAGCCGGGTTGAAGCTTTCTTT
CASSQADSRVEAFF
>TRBV27|TRBJ1-1|.|.
TGTGCCAGCACCAAGAGGGGGGGCCCCTCGATCAACACTGAAGCTTTCTTT
CASTKRGGPSINTEAFF
>TRBV4-3|TRBJ2-7|.|once
TGCGCCAGCAGCCAAGACCACCGAAATAACGAGCAGTACTTC
CASSQDHRNNEQYF
>TRBV5-6|TRBJ2-7|.|.
TGTGCCAGCAGTTCAGCCCGGGACATCTCCTACGAGCAGTACTTC
CASSSARDISYEQYF
>TRBV5-1|TRBJ2-2|TRBD2|.
TGCGCCAGCAGCTTACCCGGGACTAGCGGGGGAAGGACCGGGGAGCTGTTTTTT
CASSLPGTSGGRTGELFF
>TRBV19|TRBJ2-3|TRBD2|.
TGTGCCAGTAGTAACCTAGCGGATTTCACAGATACGCAGTATTTT
CASSNLADFTDTQYF
>TRBV4-3|TRBJ1-5|.|.
TGCGCCAGCAGCCAAGATGGACGCGGTGATCAGCCCCAGCATTTT
CASSQDGRGDQPQHF
>TRBV4-3|TRBJ1-2|TRBD1|once
TGCGCCAGCAGCCAACGACAGGGGGGAATGCTTGGCGGCTACACCTTC
CASSQRQGGMLGGYTF
>TRBV27|TRBJ1-2|.|.
TGTGCCAGCATGTTTGGGGGGGCCCTGGGGAACTATGGCTACACCTTC
CASMFGGALGNYGYTF
>TRBV28|TRBJ1-1|.|.
TGTGCCAGCAGTTTATCGGCAGGGGTTACTGAAGCTTTCTTT
CASSLSAGVTEAFF
>TRBV27|TRBJ2-7|TRBD1|.
TGTGCCAGCAGCGTACAGGGGGCCTACGAGCAGTACTTC
CASSVQGAYEQYF
>TRBV18|TRBJ2-6|.|.
TGTGCCAGCTCAACAGTCTCTGGGGCCAACGTCCTGACTTTC
CASSTVSGANVLTF
>TRBV10-1|TRBJ2-7|TRBD1|.
TGCGCCGGAGGGGACAGGTCCTACGAGCAGTACTTC
CAGGDRSYEQYF
>TRBV13|TRBJ2-3|.|.
TGTGCCAGCAGCTGTTTAGCGGCCTGCCCCAGAAGCACAGATACGCAGTATTTT
CASSCLAACPRSTDTQYF
>TRBV29-1|TRBJ1-2|.|.
TGCAGCGTAATGGAGGGTAGCCATGGCTACACCTTC
CSVMEGSHGYTF
>TRBV29-1|TRBJ1-4|TRBD1|.
TGCAGCGGGGCACAGGGGGCCGCTAATGAAAAACTGTTTTTT
CSGAQGAANEKLFF
>TRBV7-2|TRBJ2-2|.|.
TGTGCCAGCAGCTTCATCCGGCAGGGAAAGGCCGGGGAGCTGTTTTTT
CASSFIRQGKAGELFF
>TRBV7-6|TRBJ2-5|.|.
TGTGCCAGCAGCTGGCAAGAGACCCAGTACTTC
CASSWQETQYF
>TRBV4-3|TRBJ2-7|.|few
TGCGCCAGCAGCCAAGGACGGTCCTCCTACGAGCAGTACTTC
CASSQGRSSYEQYF
>TRBV27|TRBJ1-2|TRBD1|.
TGTGCCAGCAGTTTATTGGGACAGGTCCCCCTTGGCTACACCTTC
CASSLLGQVPLGYTF
>TRBV3-1/TRBV3-2|TRBJ2-1|.|.
TGTGCCAGCAGCCAATACCAGGGGATAAATGAGCAGTTCTTC
CASSQYQGINEQFF
>TRBV7-9|TRBJ1-4|.|.
TGTGCCAGCAGCCCCGGGGCAGTTGCAACTAATGAAAAACTGTTTTTT
CASSPGAVATNEKLFF
>TRBV3-1/TRBV3-2|TRBJ2-7|TRBD1|.
TGTGCCAGCAGCCAAGGGACAGGGCCCTACGAGCAGTACTTC
CASSQGTGPYEQYF
>TRBV18|TRBJ1-5|.|.
TGTGCCAGCTCACCCACAACGAATATACAGCGCCAGCCCCAGCATTTT
CASSPTTNIQRQPQHF
>TRBV7-6|TRBJ2-2|.|.
TGTGCCAGCAGCTTACTGGCCGGGGGCGGTCTCGGCACCGGGGAGCTGTTTTTT
CASSLLAGGGLGTGELFF
>TRBV11-2|TRBJ2-1|TRBD1|.
TGTGCCAGCAGCTTAGATAAGGGACAGTGGAATGAGCAGTTCTTC
CASSLDKGQWNEQFF
>TRBV7-9|TRBJ2-7|.|.
TGTGCCAGCAGCCCCGACGCAAACGAGCAGTACTTC
CASSPDANEQYF
>TRBV3-1/TRBV3-2|TRBJ2-1|TRBD2|few
TGTGCCAGCAGATTAGCGGGGGGGAGCTCCTACAATGAGCAGTTCTTC
CASRLAGGSSYNEQFF
>TRBV6-5|TRBJ1-2|.|.
TGTGCCAGCAGTTACGGGACCTATGGCTACACCTTC
CASSYGTYGYTF
>TRBV10-3|TRBJ2-7|TRBD1|.
TGTGCCATCAGTGAATCCGTGGCAGGGGGCAAGTACGAGCAGTACTTC
CAISESVAGGKYEQYF
>TRBV6-5|TRBJ2-7|.|.
TGTGCCAGCAGTTACTCCCAGGGCTACGAGCAGTACTTC
CASSYSQGYEQYF
>TRBV19|TRBJ1-1|.|.
TGTGCCAGTAGGGACGGCAGAGCCATGAACACTGAAGCTTTCTTT
CASRDGRAMNTEAFF
>TRBV3-1/TRBV3-2|TRBJ2-1|TRBD2|.
TGTGCCAGCAGCCGAGGACTAGCGGAAATATACAATGAGCAGTTCTTC
CASSRGLAEIYNEQFF
>TRBV28|TRBJ1-2|.|.
TGTGCCAGCAGTTTTTTCCAGGGGGGCTACACCTTC
CASSFFQGGYTF
>TRBV2|TRBJ1-1|.|.
TGTGCCAGCAGTGATTGGACGCTGAACACTGAAGCTTTCTTT
CASSDWTLNTEAFF
>TRBV7-2|TRBJ2-1|TRBD1|once
TGTGCCAGCAGACCGGGACAGGGCTACAATGAGCAGTTCTTC
CASRPGQGYNEQFF
>TRBV7-2|TRBJ1-5|.|.
TGTGCCAGCAGCTTAGGGACAGTTTTGAGCAATCAGCCCCAGCATTTT
CASSLGTVLSNQPQHF
>TRBV30|TRBJ1-2|.|.
TGTGCCTGGAGTCAAGGGCATGGCTACACCTTC
CAWSQGHGYTF
>TRBV19|TRBJ1-4|TRBD1|.
TGTGCCAGTAGTCCTGACAGGGGGAATGAAAAACTGTTTTTT
CASSPDRGNEKLFF
>TRBV6-5|TRBJ1-2|.|.
TGTGCCATCCCTACTGTGGGGTTCGGGAACTATGGCTACACCTTC
CAIPTVGFGNYGYTF
>TRBV5-1|TRBJ2-2|.|.
TGCGCCAGCAGCTGGCCCCGCCAGCGGGTAAACACCGGGGAGCTGTTTTTT
CASSWPRQRVNTGELFF
>TRBV19|TRBJ1-1|TRBD1|.
TGTGCCAGTAGTCCCCGCTCCGTAGGACAGGGATGGAGGAACACTGAAGCTTTCTTT
CASSPRSVGQGWRNTEAFF
>TRBV5-4|TRBJ2-3|.|.
TGTGCCAGCAGCTTGGCCAATGGGGGACCCACAGATACGCAGTATTTT
CASSLANGGPTDTQYF
>TRBV6-5|TRBJ1-3|.|once
TGTGCCAGCAGTTCCGTCGCTGGAAACACCATATATTTT
CASSSVAGNTIYF